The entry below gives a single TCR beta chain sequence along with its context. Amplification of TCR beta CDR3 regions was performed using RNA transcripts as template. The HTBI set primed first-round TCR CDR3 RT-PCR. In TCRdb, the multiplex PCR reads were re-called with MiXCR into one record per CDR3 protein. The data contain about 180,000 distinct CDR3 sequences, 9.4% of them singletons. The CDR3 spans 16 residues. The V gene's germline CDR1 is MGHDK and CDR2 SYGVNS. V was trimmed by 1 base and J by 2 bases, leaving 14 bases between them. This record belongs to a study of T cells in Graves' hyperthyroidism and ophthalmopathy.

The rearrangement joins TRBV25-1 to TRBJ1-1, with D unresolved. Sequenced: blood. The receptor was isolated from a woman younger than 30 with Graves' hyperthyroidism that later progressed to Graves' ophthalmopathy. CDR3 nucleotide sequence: TGTGCCAGCAGTGAATTCGGAGGGATGGATAACACTGAAGCTTTCTTT. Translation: CASSEFGGMDNTEAFF.